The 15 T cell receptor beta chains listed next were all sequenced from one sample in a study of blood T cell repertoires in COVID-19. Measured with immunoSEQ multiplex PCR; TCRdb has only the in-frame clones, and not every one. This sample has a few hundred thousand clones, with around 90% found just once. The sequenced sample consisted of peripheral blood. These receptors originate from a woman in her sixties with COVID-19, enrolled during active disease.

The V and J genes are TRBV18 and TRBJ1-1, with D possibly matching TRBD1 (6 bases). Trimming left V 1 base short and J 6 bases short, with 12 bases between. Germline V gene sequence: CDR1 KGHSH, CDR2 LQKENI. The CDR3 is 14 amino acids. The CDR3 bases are TGTGCCAGCTCACCACAAGCACAGGGTCCTGAAGCTTTCTTT. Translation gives CASSPQAQGPEAFF.

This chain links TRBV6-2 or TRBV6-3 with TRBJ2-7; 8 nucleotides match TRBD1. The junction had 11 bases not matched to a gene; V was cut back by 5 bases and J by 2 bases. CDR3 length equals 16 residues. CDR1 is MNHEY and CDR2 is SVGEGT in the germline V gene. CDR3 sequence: CASSIPGGGRAYEQYF. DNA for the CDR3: TGTGCCAGCAGTATCCCAGGGGGCGGTAGGGCCTACGAGCAGTACTTC.

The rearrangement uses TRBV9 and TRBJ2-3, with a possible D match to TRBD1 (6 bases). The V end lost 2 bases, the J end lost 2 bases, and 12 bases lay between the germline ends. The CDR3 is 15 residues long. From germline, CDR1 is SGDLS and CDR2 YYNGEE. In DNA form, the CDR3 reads TGTGCCAGCAGCGTCCGTCAGGGGACCACAGATACGCAGTATTTT. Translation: CASSVRQGTTDTQYF.

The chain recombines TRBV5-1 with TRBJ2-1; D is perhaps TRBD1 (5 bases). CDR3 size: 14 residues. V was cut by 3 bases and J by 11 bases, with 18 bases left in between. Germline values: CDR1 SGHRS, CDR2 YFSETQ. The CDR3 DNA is TGCGCCAGCAGCTCCGAGAGCAATCAGGGCAAGCAGTTCTTC. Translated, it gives CASSSESNQGKQFF.

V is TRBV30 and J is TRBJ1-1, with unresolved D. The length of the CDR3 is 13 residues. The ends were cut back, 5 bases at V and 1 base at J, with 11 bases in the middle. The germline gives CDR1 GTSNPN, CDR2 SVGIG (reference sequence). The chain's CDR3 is CAWERAENTEAFF. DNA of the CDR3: TGTGCCTGGGAGCGGGCGGAGAACACTGAAGCTTTCTTT.

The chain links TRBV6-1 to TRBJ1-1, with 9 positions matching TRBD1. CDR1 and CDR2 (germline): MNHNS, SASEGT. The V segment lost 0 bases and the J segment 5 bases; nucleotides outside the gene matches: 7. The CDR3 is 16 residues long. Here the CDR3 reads CASSEALTGGRTEAFF. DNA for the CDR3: TGTGCCAGCAGTGAAGCGCTTACAGGGGGCCGAACTGAAGCTTTCTTT.

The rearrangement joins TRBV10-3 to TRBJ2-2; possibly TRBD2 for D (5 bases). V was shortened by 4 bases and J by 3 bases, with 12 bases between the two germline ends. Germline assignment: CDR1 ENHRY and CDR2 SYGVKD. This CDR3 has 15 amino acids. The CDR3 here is CAISVGRRDTGELFF. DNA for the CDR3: TGTGCCATCAGTGTTGGCAGGCGGGACACCGGGGAGCTGTTTTTT.

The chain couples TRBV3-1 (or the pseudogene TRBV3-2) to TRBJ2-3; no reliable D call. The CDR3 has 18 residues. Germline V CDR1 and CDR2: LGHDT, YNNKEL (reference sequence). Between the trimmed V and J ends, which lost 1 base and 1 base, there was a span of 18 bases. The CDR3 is CASSQVPLFRSGTDTQYF. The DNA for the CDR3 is TGTGCCAGCAGCCAAGTCCCCCTCTTTAGGAGTGGCACAGATACGCAGTATTTT.

CDR3 residues: CASSVTTEGGELFF. The DNA of the CDR3 is TGTGCCAGCAGCGTCACCACAGAGGGCGGGGAGCTGTTTTTT. The rearrangement uses TRBV9 and TRBJ2-2; maybe TRBD2 (5 bases). Germline assignment: CDR1 SGDLS and CDR2 YYNGEE. Trimming removed 2 bases at V and 7 bases at J, with 12 bases between. This CDR3 region has 14 residues.

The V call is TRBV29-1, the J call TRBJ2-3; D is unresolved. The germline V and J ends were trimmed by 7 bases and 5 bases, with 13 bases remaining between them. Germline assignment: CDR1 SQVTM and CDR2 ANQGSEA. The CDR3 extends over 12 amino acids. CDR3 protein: CSGSYGIDTQYF. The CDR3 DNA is TGCAGCGGGAGCTATGGAATAGATACGCAGTATTTT.

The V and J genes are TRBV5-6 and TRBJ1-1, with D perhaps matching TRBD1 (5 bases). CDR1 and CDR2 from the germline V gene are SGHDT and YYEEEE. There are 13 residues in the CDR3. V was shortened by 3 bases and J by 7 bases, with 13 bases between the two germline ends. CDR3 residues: CASSSDRYLEAFF. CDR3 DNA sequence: TGTGCCAGCAGCTCCGACAGATACCTTGAAGCTTTCTTT.

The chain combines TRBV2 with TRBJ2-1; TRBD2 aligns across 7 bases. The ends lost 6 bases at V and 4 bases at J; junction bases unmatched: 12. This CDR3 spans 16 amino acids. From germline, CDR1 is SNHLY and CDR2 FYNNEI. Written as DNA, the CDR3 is TGTGCCAGCAGGATGGATGTGGCTAGCGGATACAATGAGCAGTTCTTC. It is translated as CASRMDVASGYNEQFF.

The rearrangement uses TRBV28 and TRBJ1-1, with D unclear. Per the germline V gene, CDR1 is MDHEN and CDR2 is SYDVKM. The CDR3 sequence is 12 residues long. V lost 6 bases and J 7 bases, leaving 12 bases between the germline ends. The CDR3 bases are TGTGCCAGCAGCCGAGGAAGCCGTGAAGCTTTCTTT. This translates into CASSRGSREAFF.

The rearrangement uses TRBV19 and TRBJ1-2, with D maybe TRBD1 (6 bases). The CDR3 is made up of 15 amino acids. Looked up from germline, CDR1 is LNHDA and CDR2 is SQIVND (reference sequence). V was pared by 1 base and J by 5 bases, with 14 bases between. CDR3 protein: CASSIAARGAYGYTF. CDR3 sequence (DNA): TGTGCCAGTAGTATAGCGGCCAGGGGAGCGTATGGCTACACCTTC.

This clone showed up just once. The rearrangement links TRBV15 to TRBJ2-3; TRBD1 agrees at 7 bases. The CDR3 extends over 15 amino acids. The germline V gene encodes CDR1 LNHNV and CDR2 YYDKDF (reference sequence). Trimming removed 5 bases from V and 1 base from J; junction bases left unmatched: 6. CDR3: CATSPQGMGTDTQYF. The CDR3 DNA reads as TGTGCCACCAGCCCACAGGGGATGGGCACAGATACGCAGTATTTT.